The clone carrying this TCR beta chain was counted only a few times. The data were taken from a study of preoperative IRX-2 immunotherapy in early breast cancer. As for treatment: preoperative locoregional IRX-2 cytokine immunotherapy. This phase Ib study tested locoregional IRX-2 cytokine immunotherapy given before surgery. The CDR3 runs 14 residues. The junction had 2 bases not matched to a gene; V was cut back by 5 bases and J by 3 bases. Germline V gene sequence: CDR1 MNHGY, CDR2 SAAAGT. Data came from immunoSEQ multiplex PCR; TCRdb stores just in-frame clones and leaves some out. The data show tens of thousands of clones, roughly 82% seen once.

The chain joins TRBV6-8 to TRBJ2-3; the match to TRBD2 covers 10 bases. The material was lymph node tissue, obtained after IRX-2 immunotherapy. This receptor was identified in a human donor with breast cancer. CDR3 sequence (DNA): TGTGCCAGCAGTGCTAGCGGGGGAACAGATACGCAGTATTTT. It codes for CASSASGGTDTQYF.